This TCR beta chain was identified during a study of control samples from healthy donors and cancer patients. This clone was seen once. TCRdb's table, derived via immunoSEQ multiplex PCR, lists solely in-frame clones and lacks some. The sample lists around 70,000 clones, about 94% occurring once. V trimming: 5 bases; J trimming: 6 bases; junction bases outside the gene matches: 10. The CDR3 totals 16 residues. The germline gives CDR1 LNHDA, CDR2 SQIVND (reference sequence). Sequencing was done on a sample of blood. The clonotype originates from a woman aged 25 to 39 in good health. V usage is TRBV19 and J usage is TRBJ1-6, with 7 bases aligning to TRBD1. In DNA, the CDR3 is TGTGCCAGTAGTCAAAGGAGGGGGCGCTTTAATTCACCCCTCCACTTT. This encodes CASSQRRGRFNSPLHF.